This TCR beta chain was captured in a study of cytomegalovirus exposure and HLA in healthy donors. It was with 60 Vbeta and 13 Jbeta primers that the PCR ran. Method: immunoSEQ multiplex PCR; TCRdb's copy keeps in-frame clones and lacks some. The table has over 110,000 clones, about 80% seen once. Germline assignment: CDR1 SEHNR and CDR2 FQNEAQ (reference sequence). Trimming at V came to 1 base and at J to 3 bases, leaving 8 bases not matched to a gene. The CDR3 consists of 17 residues. The sample was PBMCs. The receptor was derived from a woman aged 55-69 years in good health and CMV-seropositive. The chain has TRBV7-9 and TRBJ2-5; TRBD2 matches 10 bases. This CDR3 reads CASSLGPSGGPEETQYF. In DNA, the CDR3 is TGTGCCAGCAGCTTAGGCCCTAGCGGGGGACCCGAAGAGACCCAGTACTTC.